These 6 T cell receptor beta chains share one sample of origin, sequenced in a study of blood T cells in healthy people across ages (dated by TCRdb to 2014 to 2015). The library came from 5' RACE. The data were produced on an Illumina HiSeq 2500. A second roughly 6 to 12 cycle PCR used a sample-barcoded 5' primer and a J-beta primer mix. Using fastp trimming at Q25 and MiXCR clonotype assembly, TCRdb reanalyzed the public sequencing data and kept in-frame beta chains. Each CDR3 protein appears once, grouped with its most common genes and DNA. The sample data list 850,000 to 1,100,000 distinct CDR3 sequences, and 35% to 40% of these were observed just once. The ten largest clones add up to around 12% of the sample. The specimen was blood. These receptors were collected from a man younger than 30 in good health.

Comments on this clonotype: Just one base apart from a much larger clone, this may be a read error. The rearrangement joins TRBV6-4 to TRBJ2-1, with a weak D call TRBD2 (5 bases). The DNA end favors TRBJ2-7, so the J call may be wrong. The CDR3 spans 13 residues. CDR1 MRHNA and CDR2 SNTAGT come from the germline V gene. In DNA, the CDR3 is TGTGCCAGCATTGACTCGGCTAGCCATGAGCAGTACTTC. Its translation: CASIDSASHEQYF.

This clonotype was counted between two and nine times. A junction boundary mismatches the germline segment, possibly from a read error. The genes are TRBV6-5 and TRBJ2-4; D remains unclear. The CDR3 covers 13 residues. CDR1 MNHEY and CDR2 SVGAGI come from the germline V gene. The CDR3 loop reads CASSDSRANIQYF. The CDR3, as DNA: TGTGCCAGCAGTGACTCACGGGCTAACATTCAGTACTTC.

This clonotype was detected a few times. The chain is built from TRBV5-1 and TRBJ2-3; D uncertain. Per the germline V gene, CDR1 is SGHRS and CDR2 is YFSETQ. The ends were cut back, 0 bases at V and 4 bases at J, with 9 bases in the middle. The CDR3 spans 14 residues. DNA of the CDR3: TGCGCCAGCAGCTTGGATTCAAGCCCAGATACGCAGTATTTT. Protein sequence: CASSLDSSPDTQYF.

The J gene is TRBJ2-1, the V gene TRBV29-1; 8 bases align to TRBD2. In germline, CDR1 is SQVTM, CDR2 ANQGSEA. V lost 3 bases to trimming and J lost 7 bases; unmatched junction nucleotides: 5. The CDR3 spans 13 residues. For the CDR3, the DNA is TGCAGCGTTGATGGCGGGGGGTTGAATGAGCAGTTCTTC. It translates to CSVDGGGLNEQFF.

In the case of this clonotype: The germline gene is not matched at one end of the junction; a read error may be the cause. CDR3 DNA sequence: TGTACCAGCTCACCGGTGAAAGGCGGCATCAATTCACCCCTCCACTTT. Protein sequence: CTSSPVKGGINSPLHF. This rearrangement joins TRBV18 to TRBJ1-6; D is uncertain. In germline, CDR1 is KGHSH, CDR2 LQKENI. This CDR3 is built from 16 residues.

A note on this clonotype: One base away lies a much larger clone, so this may be a sequencing read error. The chain carries TRBV20-1 and TRBJ2-5, with D unclear. CDR1 and CDR2 (germline): DFQATT, SNEGSKA (reference sequence). The CDR3 totals 12 residues. V lost 3 bases and J lost 11, with 16 bases in between. The CDR3 is CSASPGATEQYF. DNA for the CDR3: TGCAGTGCTAGTCCCGGTGCGACTGAGCAGTACTTC.